The source of this TCR beta chain is a study of OX40 agonist ivuxolimab in advanced cancers. From germline, CDR1 is SGHNT and CDR2 YENEEA. Trimming took off 6 bases at V and 5 bases at J, with 11 bases between the two ends. This CDR3 spans 13 amino acids. Clones were sequenced by immunoSEQ multiplex PCR, and TCRdb holds only the in-frame ones, with some missing. This sample has about 130,000 clones, with approximately 90% found just once. The source was CD4+ or CD8+ T cells sorted from blood, collected in a trial of the OX40 agonist ivuxolimab. The clonotype originates from an adult with an advanced solid tumor such as melanoma, head and neck, liver or kidney cancer. The chain carries TRBV11-3 and TRBJ2-1, with D unresolved. The CDR3 here is CASSPSRNNEQFF. The CDR3 bases are TGTGCCAGCAGTCCCTCTCGGAACAATGAGCAGTTCTTC.